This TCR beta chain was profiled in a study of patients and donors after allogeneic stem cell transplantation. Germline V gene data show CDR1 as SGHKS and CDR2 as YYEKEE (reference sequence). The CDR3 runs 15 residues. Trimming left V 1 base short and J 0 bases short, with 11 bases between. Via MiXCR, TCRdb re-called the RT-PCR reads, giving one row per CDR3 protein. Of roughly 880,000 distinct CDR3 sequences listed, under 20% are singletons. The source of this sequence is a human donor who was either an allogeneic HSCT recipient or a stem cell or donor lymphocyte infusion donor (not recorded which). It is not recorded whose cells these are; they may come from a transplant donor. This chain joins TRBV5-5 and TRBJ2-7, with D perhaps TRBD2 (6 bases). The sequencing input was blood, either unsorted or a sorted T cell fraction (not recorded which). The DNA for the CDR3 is TGTGCCAGCAGCTTGACGGGACTTCGCTCCTACGAGCAGTACTTC. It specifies CASSLTGLRSYEQYF.